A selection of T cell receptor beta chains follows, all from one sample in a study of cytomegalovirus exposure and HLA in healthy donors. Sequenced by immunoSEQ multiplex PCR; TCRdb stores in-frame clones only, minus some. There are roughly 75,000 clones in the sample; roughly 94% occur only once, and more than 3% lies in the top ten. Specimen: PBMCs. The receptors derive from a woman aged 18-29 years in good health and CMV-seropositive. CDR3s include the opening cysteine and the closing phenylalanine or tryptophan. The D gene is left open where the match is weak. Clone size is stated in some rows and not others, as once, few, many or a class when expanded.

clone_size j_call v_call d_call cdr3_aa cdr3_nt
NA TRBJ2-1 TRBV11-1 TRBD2 CASSFGGRGDNEQFF TGTGCCAGCAGCTTTGGCGGGAGGGGGGACAATGAGCAGTTCTTC
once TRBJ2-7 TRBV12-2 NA CASRSTGECF TGTGCAAGTCGCTCTACAGGGGAGTGCTTC
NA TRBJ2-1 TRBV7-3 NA CASSSSPGNEQFF TGTGCCAGCAGCTCCTCGCCGGGCAATGAGCAGTTCTTC
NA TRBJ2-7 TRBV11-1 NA CASSLASRNEQYF TGTGCCAGCAGCTTAGCCTCCAGGAACGAGCAGTACTTC
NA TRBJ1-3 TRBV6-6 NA CASSSILDYSGNTIYF TGTGCCAGCAGTTCAATCCTTGACTACTCTGGAAACACCATATATTTT
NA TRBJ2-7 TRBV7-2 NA CASSLGGVRLEQYF TGTGCCAGCAGCCTAGGGGGGGTTAGGCTCGAGCAGTACTTC
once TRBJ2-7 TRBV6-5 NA CASSEQASAVEQYF TGTGCCAGCAGTGAACAGGCTAGCGCTGTCGAGCAGTACTTC
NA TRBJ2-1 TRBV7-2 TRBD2 CASSQMSLAGAYEQFF TGTGCCAGCAGTCAAATGTCGCTAGCGGGAGCCTATGAGCAGTTCTTC
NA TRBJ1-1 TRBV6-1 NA CASTFTGQGKTEAFF TGTGCCAGCACATTTACCGGGCAGGGAAAGACTGAAGCTTTCTTT
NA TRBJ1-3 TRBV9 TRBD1 CASRGGQSGNTIYF TGTGCCAGCAGGGGGGGACAGTCGGGAAACACCATATATTTT
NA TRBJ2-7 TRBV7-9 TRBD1 CASSFRDREYEQYF TGTGCCAGCAGCTTCCGGGACAGGGAGTACGAGCAGTACTTC
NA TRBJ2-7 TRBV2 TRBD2 CASIRTSGSYEQYF TGTGCCAGCATTCGGACTAGCGGGAGCTACGAGCAGTACTTC
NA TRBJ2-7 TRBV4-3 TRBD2 CASSQGLLAGPYEQYF TGCGCCAGCAGCCAAGGGCTACTAGCGGGGCCCTACGAGCAGTACTTC
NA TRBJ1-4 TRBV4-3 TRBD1 CASSQGDRDAEKLFF TGCGCCAGCAGCCAAGGGGACAGGGACGCTGAAAAACTGTTTTTT
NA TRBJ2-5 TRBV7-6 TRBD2 CASSASGSLGETQYF TGTGCCAGCAGCGCCAGCGGGAGTCTGGGAGAGACCCAGTACTTC
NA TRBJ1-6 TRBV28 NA CASRQQGYYSPLHF TGTGCCAGCAGACAACAGGGCTACTATTCACCCCTCCACTTT
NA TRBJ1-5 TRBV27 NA CASSLRQGNQPQHF TGTGCCAGCAGTTTAAGACAGGGCAATCAGCCCCAGCATTTT
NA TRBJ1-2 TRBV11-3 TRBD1 CASSPGTGYGYTF TGTGCCAGCAGCCCCGGGACAGGCTATGGCTACACCTTC
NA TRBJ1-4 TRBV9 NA CASSVGGANEKLFF TGTGCCAGCAGCGTCGGGGGTGCTAATGAAAAACTGTTTTTT
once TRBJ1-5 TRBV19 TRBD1 CASSPTGDQPQHF TGTGCCAGTAGCCCGACAGGGGATCAGCCCCAGCATTTT
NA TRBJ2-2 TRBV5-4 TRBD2 CASSSGGGWSGELFF TGTGCCAGCAGCTCCGGGGGGGGGTGGTCCGGGGAGCTGTTTTTT
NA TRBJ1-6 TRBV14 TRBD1 CASSRQPGTGVSPLHF TGTGCCAGCAGTCGGCAGCCAGGGACAGGGGTCTCACCCCTCCACTTT
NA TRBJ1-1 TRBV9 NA CASSPFGTINTEAFF TGTGCCAGCAGCCCCTTCGGGACAATTAACACTGAAGCTTTCTTT
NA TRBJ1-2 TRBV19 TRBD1 CASSIMLDRASGYTF TGTGCCAGTAGTATAATGCTGGACAGGGCCTCTGGCTACACCTTC
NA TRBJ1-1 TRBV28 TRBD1 CAIGFTGTVNTEAFF TGTGCCATCGGTTTTACCGGGACAGTGAACACTGAAGCTTTCTTT